Reported below is one T cell receptor (beta chain). Its antigen is unknown. The junction and the germline gene differ at one end; a read error may be behind it. This sample is drawn from a study of tumor and adjacent non-tumor tissue in lung cancer. Across the study: Patients comprised some eleven adenocarcinoma, a couple of squamous cell carcinoma and 1 small cell lung cancer. The patients, 10 to 11 men and five or six women, were about 30 to 85 with stage I to III disease. Overall study results and limits: Tumor tissue had significantly higher TCR diversity than normal lung.

A modified ARM-PCR protocol with three rounds of nested PCR amplified TCRbeta. From the multiplex PCR reads, TCRdb called clonotypes with MiXCR, one entry per CDR3 protein. The data hold over 35,000 distinct CDR3 sequences, with about three fifths observed a single time. RNA was extracted from bulk tissue without any cell sorting. The normal lung tissue was taken more than 3 cm from the tumor edge. The CDR3 sequence is 15 residues long. Sequencing was done on a sample of distant non-tumor lung tissue. The sequence derives from a man aged 45-65 years with non-small cell lung cancer. The rearrangement uses TRBV12-3 or TRBV12-4 and TRBJ1-6; D not resolved. The CDR3 DNA is TGTGCCAGCAATTACATGCGAGAGGGAAATTCATCCCTCCACTTT. This sequence encodes CASNYMREGNSSLHF.